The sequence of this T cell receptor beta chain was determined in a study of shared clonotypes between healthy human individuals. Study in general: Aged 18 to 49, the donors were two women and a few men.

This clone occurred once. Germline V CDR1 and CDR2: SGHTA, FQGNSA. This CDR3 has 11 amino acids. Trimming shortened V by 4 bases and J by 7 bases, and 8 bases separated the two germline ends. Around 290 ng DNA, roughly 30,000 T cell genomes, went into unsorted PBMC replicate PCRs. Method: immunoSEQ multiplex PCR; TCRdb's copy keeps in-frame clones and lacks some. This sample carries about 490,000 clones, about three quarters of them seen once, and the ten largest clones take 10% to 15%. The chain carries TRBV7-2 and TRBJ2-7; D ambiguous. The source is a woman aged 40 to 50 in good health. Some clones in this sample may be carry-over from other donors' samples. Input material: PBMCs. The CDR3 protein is CASSYRAEQYF. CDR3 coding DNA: TGTGCCAGCAGCTATCGGGCTGAGCAGTACTTC. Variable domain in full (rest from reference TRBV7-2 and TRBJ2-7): GAGVSQSPSNKVTEKGKDVELRCDPISGHTALYWYRQSLGQGLEFLIYFQGNSAPDKSGLPSDRFSAERTGGSVSTLTIQRTQQEDSAVYLCASSYRAEQYFGPGTRLTVT.